The 12 T cell receptor beta chains listed next were all sequenced from one sample in a study of T cells in tumors and immune-related adverse events. The assay was immunoSEQ multiplex PCR, and TCRdb's table has in-frame clones only and misses some. Among about 10,000 clones, around 93% were seen once, and the ten largest hold around 1.6%. The sequencing here drew on lymph node tissue, taken from a patient treated with anti-PD-1 therapy. These receptors all come from a female donor with metastatic renal cell carcinoma.

The CDR3 DNA reads as TGTGCCAGCAGCGGGGACATGAACACTGAAGCTTTCTTT. Amino acid sequence: CASSGDMNTEAFF. V and J are TRBV5-4 and TRBJ1-1; tentatively, D is TRBD1 (6 bases). CDR1 and CDR2 from the germline V gene are SGHNT and YYREEE (reference sequence). Deletions cut 4 bases from V and 0 bases from J, with 7 bases between. This CDR3 comprises 13 residues.

The J gene is TRBJ1-4, the V gene TRBV5-4; D is unresolved. With 7 bases removed from V and 8 bases from J, the gap between germline ends came to 15 bases. This CDR3 is 13 amino acids long. Per the germline V gene, CDR1 is SGHNT and CDR2 is YYREEE (reference sequence). The CDR3 DNA reads TGTGCCAGCGGCCCGAATCCCAGGGAAAAACTGTTTTTT. It yields the protein CASGPNPREKLFF.

The V call is TRBV10-3, the J call TRBJ2-5; 11 bases are shared with TRBD2. Trimming removed 3 bases from V and 2 bases from J; junction bases left unmatched: 2. Germline V gene lookup returns CDR1 ENHRY and CDR2 SYGVKD. The CDR3 runs 15 residues. The CDR3 sequence is CAISDWTSGQETQYF. The CDR3 bases are TGTGCCATCAGTGATTGGACTAGCGGGCAAGAGACCCAGTACTTC.

This sequence joins TRBV7-9 and TRBJ1-1; 7 bases agree with TRBD1. There are 15 residues in the CDR3. CDR1 and CDR2 (germline): SEHNR, FQNEAQ (reference sequence). V lost 0 bases to trimming and J lost 3 bases; unmatched junction nucleotides: 4. The DNA of the CDR3 is TGTGCCAGCAGCTTAGCGGCAGGGGGATACACTGAAGCTTTCTTT. It specifies CASSLAAGGYTEAFF.

This chain uses TRBV7-8 with TRBJ2-1, with TRBD1 as a possible D gene (7 bases). The length of the CDR3 is 15 residues. Trimming removed 8 bases at V and 4 bases at J, with 18 bases between. The germline V gene encodes CDR1 SGHVS and CDR2 FQNEAQ. The CDR3 loop reads CASRLAAGQYNEQFF. CDR3 bases: TGTGCCAGCCGCCTAGCCGCGGGACAGTACAATGAGCAGTTCTTC.

This chain connects TRBV10-3 to TRBJ2-1; 7 bases agree with TRBD2. CDR1 is ENHRY, CDR2 SYGVKD, per germline. Unmatched junction bases numbered 3, after V lost 3 bases and J lost 7 bases. The CDR3 contains 13 residues. The DNA of the CDR3 is TGTGCCATCAGTGATTGGGGGGGGAATGAGCAGTTCTTC. Amino acid sequence: CAISDWGGNEQFF.

The chain links TRBV27 to TRBJ1-5; 10 bases are shared with TRBD1. CDR3 length equals 14 residues. Germline V gives CDR1 MNHEY, CDR2 SMNVEV (reference sequence). Trimming cost V 4 bases and J 4 bases; bases outside gene matches: 1. The CDR3 nucleotides are TGTGCCAGCAGTTGGACAGGGGGTAATCAGCCCCAGCATTTT. Translation: CASSWTGGNQPQHF.

The chain uses TRBV6-1 and TRBJ2-7, with D tentatively TRBD1 (6 bases). This CDR3 has 15 amino acids. The germline CDR1 and CDR2 sequences are MNHNS and SASEGT. Trimming cost V 5 bases and J 0 bases, with 14 bases left between them. The CDR3 nucleotides read TGTGCCAGCAGTTGGGACACCTGGAGCTCCTACGAGCAGTACTTC. As protein: CASSWDTWSSYEQYF.

The chain is built from TRBV15 and TRBJ1-1, with D perhaps matching TRBD1 (6 bases). Germline V CDR1 and CDR2: LNHNV, YYDKDF (reference sequence). This CDR3 has 14 residues. V was cut by 4 bases and J by 0 bases, with 9 bases left in between. The CDR3 region is CATSNRVMNTEAFF. Here the CDR3 DNA reads TGTGCCACCAGCAACAGGGTCATGAACACTGAAGCTTTCTTT.

The chain has TRBV7-2 and TRBJ2-7; TRBD2 agrees at 8 bases. Per germline, CDR1 SGHTA and CDR2 FQGNSA. V trimming: 2 bases; J trimming: 2 bases; junction bases outside the gene matches: 11. The CDR3 is made up of 17 amino acids. The CDR3 region is CASSLSAGGFMAYEQYF. The CDR3 bases are TGTGCCAGCAGCTTATCGGCGGGGGGCTTTATGGCCTACGAGCAGTACTTC.

The V and J genes are TRBV7-2 and TRBJ2-3, with D uncertain. CDR1 is SGHTA, CDR2 FQGNSA, per germline. Between the trimmed V and J ends, which lost 1 base and 4 bases, there was a span of 12 bases. This CDR3 spans 15 amino acids. The CDR3 DNA sequence: TGTGCCAGCAGCTTAGAAACCGCACCGTCAGATACGCAGTATTTT. It is translated as CASSLETAPSDTQYF.

The genes are TRBV2 and TRBJ2-7, with a possible D match to TRBD2 (5 bases). CDR1 and CDR2 (germline): SNHLY, FYNNEI. Trimming shortened V by 5 bases and J by 2 bases, and 19 bases separated the two germline ends. The CDR3 runs to 16 residues. The CDR3, as DNA: TGTGCCAGCAGTACCGAGGGCCCAAGCTTGCCCTACGAGCAGTACTTC. Encoded protein: CASSTEGPSLPYEQYF.